This is a list of T cell receptor beta chains from one sample in a study of blood T cell repertoires in COVID-19. The data were produced by immunoSEQ multiplex PCR, yet TCRdb's version contains in-frame clones alone and is incomplete. The data hold some 240,000 clones, with approximately 78% observed a single time. The sequenced sample was peripheral blood. All receptors come from a woman in her seventies with COVID-19, enrolled during active disease. CDR3s include the opening cysteine and the closing phenylalanine or tryptophan. The D gene is left open where the match is weak. Part of the rows lack a size; the others show once, few, many or a class for expanded clones.

v_call	clone_size	d_call	j_call	cdr3_nt	cdr3_aa
TRBV10-3	-	TRBD1	TRBJ1-2	TGTGCCATCAGTCCAGGGGGGAATGGCTACACCTTC	CAISPGGNGYTF
TRBV6-5	-	-	TRBJ2-7	TGTGCCAGCCTCCCCGGAGCGGGCGGGTCCTACGAGCAGTACTTC	CASLPGAGGSYEQYF
TRBV11-3	-	-	TRBJ2-1	TGTGCCAGCAGCTCGGCCACAGGACGCTACAATGAGCAGTTCTTC	CASSSATGRYNEQFF
TRBV13	-	-	TRBJ2-5	TGTGCCAGCAGTTCCTTCTTGACCCAGTACTTC	CASSSFLTQYF
TRBV27	-	-	TRBJ1-5	TGTGCCAGCAGTTTATCGAGACGTGCGGGGAATCAGCCCCAGCATTTT	CASSLSRRAGNQPQHF
TRBV19	-	-	TRBJ1-3	TGTGCCAGTAGTGTGACATTAGCGGGAAACACCATATATTTT	CASSVTLAGNTIYF
TRBV5-1	-	-	TRBJ2-7	TGCGCCAGCGGGAGGGGGATAATAAACTACGAGCAGTACTTC	CASGRGIINYEQYF
TRBV5-1	-	-	TRBJ1-1	TGCGCCAGCAGCTTGACGGTGATGAACACTGAAGCTTTCTTT	CASSLTVMNTEAFF
TRBV9	-	-	TRBJ1-3	TGTGCCAGCAGCGTAGCCCAGGGAAACACCATATATTTT	CASSVAQGNTIYF
TRBV19	-	-	TRBJ1-2	TGTGCCAGTAGTGGAGCGGGCTATGGCTACACCTTC	CASSGAGYGYTF
TRBV18	-	-	TRBJ1-2	TGTGCCAGCTCACCGGAAAAAGGACAGCCCTATGGCTACACCTTC	CASSPEKGQPYGYTF
TRBV28	-	-	TRBJ2-1	TGTGCCAGCAGGGGCTCGCGGGCCTTCTTTAATGAGCAGTTCTTC	CASRGSRAFFNEQFF
TRBV3-1/TRBV3-2	-	-	TRBJ2-7	TGTGCCAGCAGCCCAGGACAGCTTTACGAGCAGTACTTC	CASSPGQLYEQYF
TRBV6-2/TRBV6-3	-	TRBD2	TRBJ2-2	TGTGCCAGCAGACCTAGCGGGAGTGGCGGGGAGCTGTTTTTT	CASRPSGSGGELFF
TRBV29-1	-	-	TRBJ1-1	TGCAGCGTTGGTGATAGGGGGTTCACTGAAGCTTTCTTT	CSVGDRGFTEAFF
TRBV5-4	-	-	TRBJ2-1	TGTGCCAGCAGCTTGGGTGGGGGCAGGCGGGAGCAGTTCTTC	CASSLGGGRREQFF
TRBV28	-	TRBD1	TRBJ1-2	TGTGCCAGCAGTTCCAGGGGGCGTAGATCTAACTATGGCTACACCTTC	CASSSRGRRSNYGYTF
TRBV18	-	TRBD1	TRBJ1-6	TGTGCCAGCTCTAACACCGGACAGGAGGAGTCACCCCTCCACTTT	CASSNTGQEESPLHF
TRBV6-5	-	TRBD1	TRBJ2-7	TGTGCCATGGGGGACAGGGCATGCGAGCAGTACTTC	CAMGDRACEQYF
TRBV5-1	-	-	TRBJ2-2	TGCGCCAGCAGCTCGGAAGCGCGGCTAGGAGCCGGGGAGCTGTTTTTT	CASSSEARLGAGELFF
TRBV7-2	-	TRBD2	TRBJ2-7	TGTGCCAGCAGCTTGGCCCCTAGCGGGAGCTCCTACGAGCAGTACTTC	CASSLAPSGSSYEQYF
TRBV4-3	-	-	TRBJ1-2	TGCGCCAGCAGCCCCCAGGAGGCAGGGGACTATGGCTACACCTTC	CASSPQEAGDYGYTF
TRBV3-1/TRBV3-2	-	-	TRBJ1-2	TGTGCCAGCAGCCAAGATGGTGGGGCAATGGGGGGCTACACCTTC	CASSQDGGAMGGYTF
TRBV9	few	TRBD2	TRBJ2-5	TGTGCCAGCAGCGTCGAAGGTCTAGCGGGAGGGCAGGAGACCCAGTACTTC	CASSVEGLAGGQETQYF
TRBV10-3	once	-	TRBJ2-3	TGTGCCATCAGAGCCCTAGATACGGGAGATACGCAGTATTTT	CAIRALDTGDTQYF
TRBV7-6	-	-	TRBJ1-1	TGTGCCAGCAGCTTAGCGCTGACAGCCTACACTGAAGCTTTCTTT	CASSLALTAYTEAFF
TRBV28	-	TRBD1	TRBJ2-4	TGTGCCAGCAGTTTTCCGGGACAGGGGTTAAACATTCAGTACTTC	CASSFPGQGLNIQYF
TRBV5-6	-	TRBD1	TRBJ1-5	TGTGCCAGCAGCCCAGGGGGACAGGGGACACCCCAGCATTTT	CASSPGGQGTPQHF